Listed below are T cell receptor beta chains from one sample, sequenced in a study of response to subunit inactivated influenza vaccine. TCRdb reanalysed the RT-PCR reads using MiXCR and keeps one entry per CDR3 protein. This sample has fewer than 600,000 distinct CDR3 sequences, with approximately 6.9% found just once. The sequencing used PBMCs from blood, collected roughly 24 months after vaccination. The receptors derive from a man aged 50 to 69 who received an inactivated influenza vaccine. Each CDR3 is given with its conserved first and last residue. The order of the fields is V gene, J gene, CDR3 length, clone size, D gene, CDR3 protein, CDR3 DNA. D genes are given only for firm matches. Expanded clones get a size class; other rows say once, few or many, or leave the size out.

V gene: TRBV2
J gene: TRBJ1-1
CDR3 length: 14
clone size: few
D gene: NA
CDR3 protein: CASREQVLNTEAFF
CDR3 DNA: TGTGCCAGCAGGGAACAGGTTTTGAACACTGAAGCTTTCTTT

V gene: TRBV7-8
J gene: TRBJ1-1
CDR3 length: 14
clone size: few
D gene: NA
CDR3 protein: CASSLQLGNTEAFF
CDR3 DNA: TGTGCCAGCAGCTTACAGCTGGGGAACACTGAAGCTTTCTTT

V gene: TRBV29-1
J gene: TRBJ2-7
CDR3 length: 13
clone size: many
D gene: NA
CDR3 protein: CSVESGQGNEQYF
CDR3 DNA: TGCAGCGTTGAATCCGGCCAGGGGAACGAGCAGTACTTC

V gene: TRBV18
J gene: TRBJ1-4
CDR3 length: 16
clone size: NA
D gene: NA
CDR3 protein: CASSPPVEGPREKLFF
CDR3 DNA: TGTGCCAGCTCGCCCCCAGTGGAGGGGCCGCGGGAAAAACTGTTTTTT

V gene: TRBV4-1
J gene: TRBJ2-7
CDR3 length: 16
clone size: many
D gene: TRBD2
CDR3 protein: CASSQVSSGRVYEQYF
CDR3 DNA: TGCGCCAGCAGCCAAGTATCTAGCGGGAGGGTCTACGAGCAGTACTTC

V gene: TRBV6-1
J gene: TRBJ2-6
CDR3 length: 17
clone size: many
D gene: TRBD1
CDR3 protein: CASSATGGFTGANVLTF
CDR3 DNA: TGTGCCAGCAGCGCGACAGGGGGCTTTACTGGGGCCAACGTCCTGACTTTC

V gene: TRBV20-1
J gene: TRBJ2-5
CDR3 length: 13
clone size: NA
D gene: TRBD1
CDR3 protein: CSARTGGEETQYF
CDR3 DNA: TGCAGTGCTCGGACAGGGGGCGAAGAGACCCAGTACTTC

V gene: TRBV10-2
J gene: TRBJ1-1
CDR3 length: 14
clone size: NA
D gene: NA
CDR3 protein: CASTSGRQNTEAFF
CDR3 DNA: TGCGCCAGCACCTCCGGCCGTCAGAACACTGAAGCTTTCTTT

V gene: TRBV7-9
J gene: TRBJ1-3
CDR3 length: 17
clone size: NA
D gene: NA
CDR3 protein: CASSLARKTGSGNTIYF
CDR3 DNA: TGTGCCAGCAGCTTAGCGAGAAAGACAGGCTCTGGAAACACCATATATTTT

V gene: TRBV9
J gene: TRBJ2-7
CDR3 length: 14
clone size: few
D gene: NA
CDR3 protein: CASSVGREAYEQYF
CDR3 DNA: TGTGCCAGCAGCGTAGGTAGGGAGGCCTACGAGCAGTACTTC

V gene: TRBV24-1
J gene: TRBJ2-2
CDR3 length: 15
clone size: many
D gene: TRBD2
CDR3 protein: CATSAGLAGTGELFF
CDR3 DNA: TGTGCCACCAGTGCAGGACTAGCGGGAACAGGGGAGCTGTTTTTT

V gene: TRBV6-1
J gene: TRBJ2-5
CDR3 length: 15
clone size: few
D gene: NA
CDR3 protein: CASSEKFGQKETQYF
CDR3 DNA: TGTGCCAGCAGTGAAAAGTTTGGCCAGAAAGAGACCCAGTACTTC

V gene: TRBV5-5
J gene: TRBJ1-3
CDR3 length: 12
clone size: few
D gene: NA
CDR3 protein: CASSLFGNTIYF
CDR3 DNA: TGTGCCAGCAGCTTGTTCGGAAACACCATATATTTT

V gene: TRBV24-1
J gene: TRBJ1-1
CDR3 length: 14
clone size: many
D gene: NA
CDR3 protein: CATSANSGNTEAFF
CDR3 DNA: TGTGCCACCAGTGCAAACAGTGGGAACACTGAAGCTTTCTTT